This T cell receptor beta chain was recovered during a study of vaccination effects on CD4 cells after COVID-19. Background on the study: Following the second dose by a median of 72 days, the post-vaccine samples were obtained.

After expansion with viral peptide pools in the ViraFEST assay, antigen-specific CD4+ T cells were sequenced. The culture ran for 10 days before CD4+ T cells were isolated. As their vaccination, participants received two doses of either BNT162b2 or mRNA-1273. Vaccinated recipients, who were negative for nucleocapsid antibodies, had no history of SARS-CoV-2 infection. Wells containing approximately 2 million PBMC each were cultured with 10 IU/ml IL-2 and 8 to 10 ug/ml peptides. Points on this clone: Its cognate antigen is unknown. The junction and the germline gene differ at one end; a read error may be behind it.

Repertoires were generated with immunoSEQ multiplex PCR, while TCRdb's copy carries only in-frame clones and drops some. The data hold roughly 25,000 clones, with roughly 70% observed a single time. The TCR comes from a human donor who received a COVID-19 vaccine. Sequenced here: CD4+ T cells from PBMCs cultured with SARS-CoV-2 spike peptides, sampled after COVID-19 vaccination.

The CDR3: CASNEEAGANVLTF. Written as DNA, the CDR3 is TGTGCCAGCAATGAAGAGGCTGGGGCCAACGTCCTGACTTTC. This rearrangement joins TRBV6-1 to TRBJ2-6; D remains unclear. Germline loops: CDR1 MNHNS, CDR2 SASEGT. This CDR3 comprises 14 residues.